This T cell receptor (beta chain) is drawn from a study of metastatic and nonmetastatic thyroid tumors. Each patient came to thyroid surgery without any prior treatment (of any kind). V lost 1 base and J lost 7; bases outside the gene matches: 6. Germline CDR1 is SGHDT and CDR2 is YYEEEE. The CDR3 runs to 14 residues. This clone was observed many times. TCRdb reanalyzed the PCR reads with MiXCR. Here the sample spans approximately 21,000 clones, 20% to 30% being singletons. The source material was blood. This chain links TRBV5-6 with TRBJ1-2; 8 bases map to TRBD1. The TCR was taken from a female donor with papillary thyroid cancer or a benign thyroid nodule (not recorded which). Some clones in this sample may be carry-over from other donors' samples. The CDR3: CASSLRTGWGGYTF. The CDR3 DNA is TGTGCCAGCAGCTTGAGGACAGGGTGGGGTGGCTACACCTTC.